This T cell receptor beta chain is from a study of T cell repertoires in cytomegalovirus infection. Study-level information: Evidence of both CMV infection and a matching HLA type came from public TCR beta signatures. Study-wide findings and caveats: What dominated the ex vivo response were HLA-C-restricted CMV-specific TCR beta clonotypes. Of the TCR beta families, the public ones yielded a cumulative frequency that identified carriers of CMV plus the relevant HLA.

This CDR3 contains 16 residues. V was clipped by 1 base and J by 5 bases, with 17 bases between them. The germline V gene has CDR1 SNHLY and CDR2 FYNNEI. TCRdb fed the reads into MiXCR, producing one record per CDR3 protein. The sample records roughly 120,000 distinct CDR3 sequences, over 9.5% being singletons. The sample holds a few counts of this clonotype. The antigen is not known. Input material: PBMCs, sequenced either directly or after in vitro stimulation (not recorded which). The sequence came from a human donor in good health (CMV status not recorded). Some clones in this sample may be carry-over from other donors' samples. This chain links TRBV2 with TRBJ2-5; possibly TRBD1 or TRBD2 for D (5 bases each). In nucleotides, the CDR3 is TGTGCCAGCAGTGAAGAGAGGGCAGGCAAGGGGGAGACCCAGTACTTC. Translation: CASSEERAGKGETQYF.